This T cell receptor (beta chain) appears in the sequencing data of a study of identical twins. Points from the study as a whole: The more abundant beta clonotypes in cord blood had fewer insertions, and memory repertoires did not show this.

The CDR3 loop spans 15 amino acids. V was clipped by 6 bases and J by 3 bases; unmatched bases: 8. CDR1 SNHLY and CDR2 FYNNEI come from the germline V gene. Comment on this clonotype: Its target is unknown.

TCRdb processed the 5' RACE reads anew with MiXCR; each CDR3 protein has one entry. The sample comprises more than 1.5 million distinct CDR3 sequences, around 33% of which are singletons, and over 0.25% rests with the top ten. The chain recombines TRBV2 with TRBJ1-2; TRBD1 matches at 9 bases. This clonotype originated in a newborn girl in good health. Material: cord blood. In nucleotides, the CDR3 is TGTGCCAGCAGGACCGGGACAGGGAGTTACTATGGCTACACCTTC. Translation: CASRTGTGSYYGYTF. The complete variable domain, with remaining parts taken from reference TRBV2 and TRBJ1-2, reads EPEVTQTPSHQVTQMGQEVILRCVPISNHLYFYWYRQILGQKVEFLVSFYNNEISEKSEIFDDQFSVERPDGSNFTLKIRSTKLEDSAMYFCASRTGTGSYYGYTFGSGTRLTVV.